These 8 T cell receptor beta chains were all obtained from the same sample, sequenced in a study of post-analysis software for immune sequencing data. Whole-study results and caveats: TRBV5-6, TRBV5-1 and TRBV20-1 were among four or five TRBV segments more frequent in patients than controls.

cDNA libraries for TCR beta contained unique molecular identifiers. MiXCR, applied by TCRdb to the PCR reads, yields one record per CDR3 protein. The table shows some 260,000 distinct CDR3 sequences, with about 40% occurring only once. Their antigens are not known. Sequenced: blood. These receptors all come from a girl aged 5 to 17 with multiple sclerosis.

The chain links TRBV27 to TRBJ1-5, with unresolved D. The CDR3 sequence is 15 residues long. Germline-derived CDR1 and CDR2 are MNHEY and SMNVEV (reference sequence). Trimming pared 0 bases from V and 9 bases from J, leaving 15 bases between. The CDR3 protein is CASSLSSGLRWPQHF. As DNA, the CDR3 is TGTGCCAGCAGTTTATCGAGCGGGCTCAGGTGGCCCCAGCATTTT.

CDR3 amino acids: CASSPVPGETQYF. CDR3 DNA sequence: TGCGCCAGCAGCCCCGTCCCGGGAGAGACCCAGTACTTC. The chain joins TRBV5-1 to TRBJ2-5, with D unresolved. The CDR3 is 13 residues long. The germline CDR1 and CDR2 sequences are SGHRS and YFSETQ. V lost 4 bases and J lost 4, with 11 bases in between.

In its sample, this clonotype was seen many times. The CDR3 nucleotides read TGTGCCAGCAGTTTAGCGGGCGGGGGGGAGAAAGAGACCCAGTACTTC. Translated: CASSLAGGGEKETQYF. This chain joins TRBV12-3 or TRBV12-4 and TRBJ2-5; 9 bases are shared with TRBD2. The J segment lost 3 bases and the V segment lost 0 bases, leaving 5 bases of the junction unmatched. This CDR3 is built from 16 residues.

V is TRBV20-1 and J is TRBJ2-1; the match to TRBD2 covers 8 bases. V trimming: 5 bases; J trimming: 9 bases; junction bases outside the gene matches: 6. Germline V lookup: CDR1 DFQATT, CDR2 SNEGSKA (reference sequence). There are 12 residues in the CDR3. The CDR3 DNA reads TGCAGTGCTGAGCGGGAGCGAGGTGAGCAGTTCTTC. Translating it yields CSAERERGEQFF.

About this clonotype itself: It is unclear where the CDR3 begins or ends on the DNA, so no DNA is shown, and the CDR3 is as TCRdb lists it. V is TRBV30 and J is TRBJ1-2; the D call TRBD1 from the table was never checked on the DNA. Germline lookup yields CDR1 GTSNPN and CDR2 SVGIG (reference sequence). The CDR3 spans 13 amino acids, including both terminal residues. CDR3 sequence reads: CAWGQGIFHGCTF.

About this clonotype: Since a much larger clone is just one base distant, this may be a read error. V is TRBV7-9 and J is TRBJ2-7; 7 nucleotides agree with TRBD1. The last part of the DNA fits TRBJ2-5 better; the J call may be wrong. The germline V gene encodes CDR1 SEHNR and CDR2 FQNEAQ (reference sequence). This CDR3 region has 15 residues. In DNA form, the CDR3 reads TGTGCCAGCAGCCCCCGCCGACAGGGAGAGGGGACCCAGTACTTC. It translates to CASSPRRQGEGTQYF.

The chain recombines TRBV5-1 with TRBJ2-7; TRBD2 aligns across 9 bases. The germline CDR1 and CDR2 sequences are SGHRS and YFSETQ. Germline trimming cut 0 bases from V and 3 bases from J; bases unmatched to any gene: 4. The CDR3 spans 15 residues. For the CDR3, the DNA is TGCGCCAGCAGCTTGGCAGCGGGAGGAGTCTACGAGCAGTACTTC. This translates into CASSLAAGGVYEQYF.

This clonotype was detected many times. The chain uses TRBV6-2 or TRBV6-3 and TRBJ1-1; TRBD1 matches 10 bases. After removal of 5 bases from V and 1 base from J, the junction contained 4 bases not matched to a gene. From germline, CDR1 is MNHEY and CDR2 SVGEGT. This CDR3 has 15 residues. The CDR3 reads CASSRRTGGNTEAFF. The CDR3 DNA is TGTGCCAGCAGTCGACGGACAGGGGGGAACACTGAAGCTTTCTTT.